Described below is a single TCR beta chain sequence and its context. What it binds is unknown. A much larger clone differs from this one at a single base, so this may be a read error. Alongside a J-beta primer mix, a sample-barcoded 5' primer served in a second PCR lasting roughly 7 to 11 cycles. Researchers report that each sample yielded at least 3 million CDR3-containing paired-end reads. Each CDR3 protein gets one entry after TCRdb re-called the 5' RACE reads with MiXCR. The sample includes 1.5 million to 2 million distinct CDR3 sequences, under 30% of them seen just once. This specimen belongs to a study of blood T cells in healthy people across ages. Study conclusions and caveats: TCR beta diversity per million T cells fell roughly linearly with age.

The TCR was taken from a woman aged 25-40 years in good health. The material sequenced was blood.

CDR3 nucleotide sequence: TGTGCCATCAGTCCGGGACTCCAAGAGACCCGGTACTTC. Translating it yields CAISPGLQETRYF. J is TRBJ2-5 and V is TRBV10-3; TRBD2 is a possible D gene (6 bases). This CDR3 has 13 residues. Germline V CDR1 and CDR2: ENHRY, SYGVKD.